This T cell receptor (beta chain) emerged from a study of identical twins. TCRdb reprocessed the 5' RACE reads with MiXCR, giving one entry per CDR3 protein. The table lists a few hundred thousand distinct CDR3 sequences, about 10% of them singletons. Germline CDR1 LNHDA, CDR2 SQIVND (reference sequence). V gave up 1 base and J gave up 4 bases, with 13 bases separating them. The CDR3 is 15 residues long. No donor was unhealthy or non-Caucasian. Study results and limitations: Conclusions came from cross-sectional statistical analysis, not from following the same donors. Insertion counts were lower in abundant cord blood beta clonotypes, a trend that memory repertoires did not show. Twins shared out-of-frame alpha sequences with excess low generation probability.

In regard to this clonotype: No antigen is known for it.

The chain joins TRBV19 to TRBJ1-1, with D possibly TRBD1 on 5 matching bases. Sequencing was performed on memory T cells sorted from blood. This receptor was obtained from a man aged 50 to 60 in good health. This CDR3 is CASSIAPMQGTEAFF. The CDR3 nucleotides are TGTGCCAGTAGTATAGCACCCATGCAGGGCACTGAAGCTTTCTTT. Together with reference TRBV19 and TRBJ1-1, the CDR3 gives the full variable domain: DGGITQSPKYLFRKEGQNVTLSCEQNLNHDAMYWYRQDPGQGLRLIYYSQIVNDFQKGDIAEGYSVSREKKESFPLTVTSAQKNPTAFYLCASSIAPMQGTEAFFGQGTRLTVV.